The clone carrying this T cell receptor beta chain was recorded once. Its target is unknown. The sample comes from a study of T cell responses to AZD1222 COVID-19 vaccine. Only in-frame clones appear in the TCRdb table, and some are missing; sequencing was by immunoSEQ multiplex PCR. Seen here are over 100,000 clones, more than 85% observed once, and the top ten hold roughly 1.7%. General observations from the study: No repertoire was sampled before or during the peak T cell response, only after it. Spike-specific TCR breadth and depth both grew after two AZD1222 doses. Donors, mostly white British, included more females; clonal diversity was possibly underestimated.

This CDR3 spans 15 amino acids. The V gene's germline CDR1 is SGHAT and CDR2 FQNNGV. The J segment lost 3 bases and the V segment lost 7 bases, leaving 7 bases of the junction unmatched. The sample was peripheral blood, taken on day 0 of AZD1222 vaccination. This receptor was obtained from an adult in good health. This sequence joins TRBV11-2 and TRBJ2-2; 8 positions match TRBD2. CDR3 in amino acids: CASTRAGVDTGELFF. In nucleotides, the CDR3 is TGTGCCAGCACCCGAGCGGGGGTGGACACCGGGGAGCTGTTTTTT. Using reference TRBV11-2 and TRBJ2-2 for the parts outside the CDR3, the full variable domain is EAGVAQSPRYKIIEKRQSVAFWCNPISGHATLYWYQQILGQGPKLLIQFQNNGVVDDSQLPKDRFSAERLKGVDSTLKIQPAKLEDSAVYLCASTRAGVDTGELFFGEGSRLTVL.